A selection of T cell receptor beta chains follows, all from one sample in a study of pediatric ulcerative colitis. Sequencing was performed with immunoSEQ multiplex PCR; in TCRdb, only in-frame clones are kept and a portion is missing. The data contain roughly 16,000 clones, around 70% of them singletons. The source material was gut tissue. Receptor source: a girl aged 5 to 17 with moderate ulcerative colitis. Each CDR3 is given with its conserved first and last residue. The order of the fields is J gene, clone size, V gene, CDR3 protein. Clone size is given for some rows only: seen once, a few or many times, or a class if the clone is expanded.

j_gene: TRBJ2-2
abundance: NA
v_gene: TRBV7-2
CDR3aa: CASSRKDTGELFF

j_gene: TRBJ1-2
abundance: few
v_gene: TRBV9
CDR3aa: CASSFSPTATYGYTF

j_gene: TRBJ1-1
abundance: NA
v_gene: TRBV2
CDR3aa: CASRSGGNTEAFF

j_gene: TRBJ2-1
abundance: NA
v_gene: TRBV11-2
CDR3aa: CASSRGGSSLDEQFF

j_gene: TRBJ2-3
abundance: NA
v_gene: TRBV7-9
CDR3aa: CANQLIGGASDTQYF

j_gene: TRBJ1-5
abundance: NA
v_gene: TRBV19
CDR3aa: CASSIDRGSPNSNQPQHF

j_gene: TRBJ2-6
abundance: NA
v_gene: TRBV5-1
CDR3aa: CASSLWWRAGGTSGSSSGANVLTF

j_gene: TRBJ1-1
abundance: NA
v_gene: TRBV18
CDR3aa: CASSPPSRLAFEAFF

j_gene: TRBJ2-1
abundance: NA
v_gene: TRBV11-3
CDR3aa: CASSLGAWKIHEQFF

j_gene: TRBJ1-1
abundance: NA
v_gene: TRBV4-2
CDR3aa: CASSLRGRSTEAFF

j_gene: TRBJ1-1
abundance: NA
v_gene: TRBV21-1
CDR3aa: CASSKVVQGQREVF

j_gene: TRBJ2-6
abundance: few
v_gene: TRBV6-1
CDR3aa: CASSGTGDMSSSGANVLTF

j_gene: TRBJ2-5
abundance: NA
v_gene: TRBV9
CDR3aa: CASSVGGKETQYF

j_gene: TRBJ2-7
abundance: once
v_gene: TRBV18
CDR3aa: CASSLAPLGGRAHEQYF

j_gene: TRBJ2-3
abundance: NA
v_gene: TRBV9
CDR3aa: CASSVEGGRFTDTQYF

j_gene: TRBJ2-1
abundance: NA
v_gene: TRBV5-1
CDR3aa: CASSPTVGTGYNEQFF

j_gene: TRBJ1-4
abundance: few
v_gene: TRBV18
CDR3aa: CASSPRGTYNEKLFF

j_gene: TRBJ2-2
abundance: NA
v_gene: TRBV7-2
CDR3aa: CASSSRDYPTGELFF

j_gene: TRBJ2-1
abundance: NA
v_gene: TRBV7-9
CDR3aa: CASSLDPGQGYNEQFF

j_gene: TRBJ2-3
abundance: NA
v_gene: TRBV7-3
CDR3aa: CASSLRGGADTQYF

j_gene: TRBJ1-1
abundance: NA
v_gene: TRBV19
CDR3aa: CASSIGLVGTEAFF

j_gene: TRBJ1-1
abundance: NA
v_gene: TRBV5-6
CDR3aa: CASSILDRETEAFF

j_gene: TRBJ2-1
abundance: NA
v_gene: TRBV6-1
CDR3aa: CASSEGGGGRNEQFF

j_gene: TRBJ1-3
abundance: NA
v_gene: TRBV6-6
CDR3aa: CASSPSKGSDGNTIYF

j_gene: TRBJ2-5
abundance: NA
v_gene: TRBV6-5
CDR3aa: CASSPPLETQYF

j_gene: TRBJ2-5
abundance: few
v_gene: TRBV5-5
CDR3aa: CASSSELNQETQYF

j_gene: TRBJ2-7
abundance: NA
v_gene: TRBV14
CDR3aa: CASSRGEPDWSRSYEQYF

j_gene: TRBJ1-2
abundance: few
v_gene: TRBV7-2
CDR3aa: CASSPESGTGIYGYTF

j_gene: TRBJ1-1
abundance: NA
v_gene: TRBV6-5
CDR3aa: CASRTGDTVNTEAFF

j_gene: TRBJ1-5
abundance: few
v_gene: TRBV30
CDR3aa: CAWSVGSNQPQHF

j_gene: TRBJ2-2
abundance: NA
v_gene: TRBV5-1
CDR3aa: CASSSDRRAIGELFF

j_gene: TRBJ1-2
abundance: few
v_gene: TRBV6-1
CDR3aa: CASGFRAGGYTF

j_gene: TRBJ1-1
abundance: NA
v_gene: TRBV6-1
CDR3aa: CASSGPPTGGHTEAFF

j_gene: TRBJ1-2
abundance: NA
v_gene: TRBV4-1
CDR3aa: CASSQWMDNYGYTF

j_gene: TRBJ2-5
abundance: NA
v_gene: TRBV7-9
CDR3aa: CASSLAGGGEETQYF

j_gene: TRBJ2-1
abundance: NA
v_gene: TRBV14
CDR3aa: CASSQDGRWNEQFF

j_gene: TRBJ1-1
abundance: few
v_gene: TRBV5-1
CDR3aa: CASSLASATEAFF

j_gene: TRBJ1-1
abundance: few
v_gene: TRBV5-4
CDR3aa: CASSFSGRETEAFF

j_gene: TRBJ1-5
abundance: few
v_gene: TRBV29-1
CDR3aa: CSVDKGGGQPQHF

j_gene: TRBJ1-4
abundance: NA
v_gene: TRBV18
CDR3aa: CASSPGGQRNEKLFF

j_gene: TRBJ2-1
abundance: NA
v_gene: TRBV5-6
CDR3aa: CASSSPGAPYNEQFF

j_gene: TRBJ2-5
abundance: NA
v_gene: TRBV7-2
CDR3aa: CASTAYAGKETQYF

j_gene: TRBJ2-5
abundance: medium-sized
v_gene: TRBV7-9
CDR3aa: CASSSQQGAGETQYF

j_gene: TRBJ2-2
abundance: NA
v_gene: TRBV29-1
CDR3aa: CSVGSRTGSPGELFF

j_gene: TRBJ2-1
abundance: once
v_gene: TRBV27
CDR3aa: CASSLSGLTDEQFF

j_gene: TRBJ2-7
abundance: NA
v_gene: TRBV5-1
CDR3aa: CASSLLGQGFEQYF

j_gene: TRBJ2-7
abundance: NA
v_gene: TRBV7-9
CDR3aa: CASSLTSGSSYEQYF

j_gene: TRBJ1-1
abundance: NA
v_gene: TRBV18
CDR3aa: CASSPSDRVSEAFF

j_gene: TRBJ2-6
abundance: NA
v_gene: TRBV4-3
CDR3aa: CASSQDRSSGANVLTF

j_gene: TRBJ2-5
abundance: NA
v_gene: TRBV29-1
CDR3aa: CSAPPPGAQGGETQYF

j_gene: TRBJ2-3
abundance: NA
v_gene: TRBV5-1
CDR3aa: CASSLGTGRLTDTQYF

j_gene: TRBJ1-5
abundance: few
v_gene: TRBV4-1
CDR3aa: CASSPVYNQPQHF

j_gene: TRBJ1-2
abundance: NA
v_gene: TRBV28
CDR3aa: CASSFPGTAHNYGYTF